Below, 16 T cell receptor beta chains from the same sample are listed, as sequenced in a study of T cells after yellow fever vaccination. TCRdb used MiXCR to reprocess the 5' RACE reads, holding one entry per CDR3 protein. The profile shows fewer than 150,000 distinct CDR3 sequences, about 7.8% of them singletons. The specimen comprised CD4+ T cells sorted from PBMCs, sampled about 49 days after the first yellow fever vaccination. The receptors stem from a man aged 18 to 29 who received the YFV17D yellow fever vaccine.

This clonotype showed up many times. The CDR3 DNA reads as TGCGCCAGCAGCGTACCGGACAGGTCGGAGGGTAACACCATATATTTT. It is translated as CASSVPDRSEGNTIYF. The genes are TRBV5-1 and TRBJ1-3; 7 bases are a match to TRBD1. V lost 4 bases to trimming and J lost 7 bases; unmatched junction nucleotides: 14. CDR3 size: 16 residues. Per germline, CDR1 SGHRS and CDR2 YFSETQ.

The sample holds a few counts of this clonotype. V and J are TRBV12-5 and TRBJ2-1; 7 nucleotides match TRBD2. The V gene end was trimmed by 1 base and the J gene end by 12 bases; junction bases not matched to a gene: 6. The CDR3 totals 13 residues. Germline V gene sequence: CDR1 LGHNT, CDR2 FRNRAP. The CDR3 bases are TGTGCTAGTGGTTTGGGGGTAGCGGGCCTGCAGTTCTTC. Its protein product is CASGLGVAGLQFF.

This clonotype was found many times. The genes are TRBV9 and TRBJ1-1; D is uncertain. Germline CDR1 is SGDLS and CDR2 is YYNGEE. The V end lost 3 bases, the J end lost 3 bases, and 15 bases lay between the germline ends. This CDR3 is 15 amino acids long. Here the CDR3 reads CASSEWTDPDTEAFF. Here the CDR3 DNA reads TGTGCCAGCAGCGAATGGACGGACCCTGACACTGAAGCTTTCTTT.

The gene calls are TRBV28 and TRBJ2-7; a weak D match, TRBD1 (5 bases). V lost 4 bases to trimming and J lost 4 bases, with 14 bases between them. The CDR3 extends over 14 amino acids. Germline loops: CDR1 MDHEN, CDR2 SYDVKM. The CDR3 DNA sequence: TGTGCCAGCAGTTCGGTCAGGGCTTTTTACGAGCAGTACGTC. This translates into CASSSVRAFYEQYV.

The chain combines TRBV12-5 with TRBJ2-7; no clear D. Germline V gene data show CDR1 as LGHNT and CDR2 as FRNRAP. Deletions cut 7 bases from V and 2 bases from J, with 12 bases between. This CDR3 is built from 13 residues. CDR3 sequence reads: CASATTPTYEQYF. As DNA, the CDR3 is TGTGCTAGTGCCACGACCCCCACCTACGAGCAGTACTTC.

This clonotype has at least ten counts. The chain joins TRBV7-2 to TRBJ1-5; D is unclear. The CDR3 runs 13 residues. V lost 3 bases and J lost 5, with 8 bases in between. Germline V gene sequence: CDR1 SGHTA, CDR2 FQGNSA. The CDR3 protein is CASSFTQDQPQHF. CDR3 bases: TGTGCCAGCAGCTTTACCCAGGATCAGCCCCAGCATTTT.

At least ten counts were recorded for this clonotype. The chain is built from TRBV11-2 and TRBJ2-3; 7 bases match TRBD2. The J segment lost 0 bases and the V segment lost 2 bases, leaving 5 bases of the junction unmatched. The CDR3 has 16 residues. The germline CDR1 and CDR2 sequences are SGHAT and FQNNGV. The CDR3 region is CASSLKRDTSTDTQYF. CDR3 nucleotides: TGTGCCAGCAGCTTAAAGCGGGATACTAGCACAGATACGCAGTATTTT.

This clonotype appeared many times. The chain joins TRBV2 to TRBJ2-4; D possibly matches TRBD1 or TRBD2 (5 bases each). Germline values: CDR1 SNHLY, CDR2 FYNNEI. V was cut by 6 bases and J by 1 base, with 7 bases left in between. The CDR3 spans 13 residues. In DNA form, the CDR3 reads TGTGCCAGCAGATGGGGGGCCAAAAACATTCAGTACTTC. This codes for CASRWGAKNIQYF.

At least ten counts were recorded for this clonotype. This chain connects TRBV7-9 to TRBJ1-5; D not resolved. The germline gives CDR1 SEHNR, CDR2 FQNEAQ (reference sequence). The CDR3 length is 13 residues. Trimming shortened V by 3 bases and J by 4 bases, and 7 bases separated the two germline ends. As DNA, the CDR3 is TGTGCCAGCAGCTTTTGGCAGAATCAGCCCCAGCATTTT. Translating gives CASSFWQNQPQHF.

This clonotype was counted at least ten times. V and J are TRBV10-3 and TRBJ2-7; 8 bases fit TRBD1. Unmatched junction bases numbered 10, after V lost 11 bases and J lost 4 bases. The germline gives CDR1 ENHRY, CDR2 SYGVKD. The CDR3 has 13 residues. CDR3 DNA sequence: TGTGCCGCATTCCAGGGGGCCGGTTACGAGCAGTACTTC. Residues: CAAFQGAGYEQYF.

This clonotype appeared many times. V gene TRBV5-1 combines with J gene TRBJ1-1; the D is unclear. Germline V gene sequence: CDR1 SGHRS, CDR2 YFSETQ. The V and J ends lost 0 bases and 8 bases respectively, with 8 bases between them. This CDR3 has 12 amino acids. The DNA of the CDR3 is TGCGCCAGCAGCTTGGTGGGGTTCGAAGCTTTCTTT. The encoded protein is CASSLVGFEAFF. Looking up the rest from reference TRBV5-1 and TRBJ1-1 gives the full variable domain: KAGVTQTPRYLIKTRGQQVTLSCSPISGHRSVSWYQQTPGQGLQFLFEYFSETQRNKGNFPGRFSGRQFSNSRSEMNVSTLELGDSALYLCASSLVGFEAFFGQGTRLTVV.

For this clonotype: A much larger clone differs by one base, so this may be a read error. The chain is built from TRBV5-1 and TRBJ1-1; no firm D call. CDR1 and CDR2 from the germline V gene are SGHRS and YFSETQ. This CDR3 is built from 11 residues. The CDR3 is CPSSLAGEAFF. CDR3 bases: TGCCCCAGCAGCTTGGCCGGGGAAGCTTTCTTT.

As concerns this clonotype: A single base separates this from a much larger clone, so it may be a read error. The rearrangement uses TRBV7-9 and TRBJ1-1; perhaps TRBD1 as D (5 bases). The germline gives CDR1 SEHNR, CDR2 FQNEAQ (reference sequence). CDR3 length: 16 amino acids. CDR3: CASGLLLGMGHTEDFF. CDR3 sequence (DNA): TGTGCCAGCGGCCTCTTACTAGGGATGGGGCACACTGAAGATTTCTTT.

This clonotype was seen at least ten times. The chain joins TRBV20-1 to TRBJ2-5; D remains ambiguous. The germline V gene has CDR1 DFQATT and CDR2 SNEGSKA (reference sequence). This CDR3 contains 13 residues. Trimming removed 5 bases from V and 10 bases from J, with 20 bases in between. This CDR3 is CSAGSGAPEDQYF. The CDR3, as DNA: TGCAGTGCTGGCTCAGGTGCCCCAGAGGACCAGTACTTC.

This clonotype came up a few times. The chain carries TRBV7-3 and TRBJ2-1; the D gene is possibly TRBD2 (7 bases). The CDR3 contains 16 residues. The ends were cut back, 2 bases at V and 7 bases at J, with 18 bases in the middle. Germline V gives CDR1 SGHTA, CDR2 FQGTGA. The CDR3 nucleotides are TGTGCCAGCAGCTTATTAGAGGGGGGGGGCCGTAATGAGCAGTTCTTC. It yields the protein CASSLLEGGGRNEQFF.

In this sample, this clonotype turned up many times. The chain recombines TRBV2 with TRBJ2-7, with D hard to call. In germline, CDR1 is SNHLY, CDR2 FYNNEI. V was trimmed by 7 bases and J by 6 bases, leaving 7 bases between them. CDR3 length: 10 amino acids. The CDR3 DNA reads TGTGCCAGCAAGGTTTCCGAGCAGTACTTC. It encodes CASKVSEQYF.